Presented here are 11 T cell receptor beta chains from one specimen sequenced in a study of T cell responses to AZD1222 COVID-19 vaccine. Clones were read by immunoSEQ multiplex PCR, and TCRdb kept only the in-frame ones, dropping some. The top ten clones hold 12% to 15% of a sample with roughly 98,000 clones, roughly 83% of them seen once. Sample: peripheral blood, taken 28 days after the second AZD1222 dose. The receptors come from an adult who received the AZD1222 COVID-19 vaccine.

The V and J genes are TRBV10-3 and TRBJ1-2, with a weak D call TRBD1 (6 bases). Between the trimmed V and J ends, which lost 2 bases and 6 bases, there was a span of 10 bases. The CDR3 extends over 13 amino acids. Germline values: CDR1 ENHRY, CDR2 SYGVKD. This CDR3 reads CAISEKGGDGYTF. Here the CDR3 DNA reads TGTGCCATCAGTGAGAAAGGGGGAGATGGCTACACCTTC.

This chain uses TRBV5-6 with TRBJ2-5; D remains unclear. V lost 2 bases and J lost 0, with 14 bases in between. This CDR3 spans 16 amino acids. Germline V gene lookup returns CDR1 SGHDT and CDR2 YYEEEE. The chain's CDR3 is CASSFRTLLYQETQYF. The CDR3 DNA sequence: TGTGCCAGCAGCTTCCGGACCCTACTGTACCAAGAGACCCAGTACTTC.

This clone was observed a single time. The chain has TRBV7-9 and TRBJ1-1; 10 nucleotides match TRBD1. The CDR3 is 16 amino acids. CDR1 and CDR2 from the germline V gene are SEHNR and FQNEAQ (reference sequence). Germline trimming cut 0 bases from V and 0 bases from J; bases unmatched to any gene: 1. Written as DNA, the CDR3 is TGTGCCAGCAGCTTAGCGGACAGGGGGATGAACACTGAAGCTTTCTTT. The encoded protein is CASSLADRGMNTEAFF. The full variable domain, rest sourced from reference TRBV7-9 and TRBJ1-1, is DTGVSQNPRHKITKRGQNVTFRCDPISEHNRLYWYRQTLGQGPEFLTYFQNEAQLEKSRLLSDRFSAERPKGSFSTLEIQRTEQGDSAMYLCASSLADRGMNTEAFFGQGTRLTVV.

The V and J genes are TRBV5-3 and TRBJ1-1; a possible D gene is TRBD1 (5 bases). TRBV5-3 is an ORF for which the function is uncertain. CDR3 length: 13 amino acids. V was cut by 8 bases and J by 3 bases, with 14 bases left in between. DNA for the CDR3: TGTGCCAGCTTGTGGGGGGTGGACACTGAAGCTTTCTTT. It codes for CASLWGVDTEAFF.

The genes are TRBV19 and TRBJ1-1; perhaps TRBD1 as D (6 bases). Trimming took off 3 bases at V and 2 bases at J, with 13 bases between the two ends. Germline V CDR1 and CDR2: LNHDA, SQIVND (reference sequence). The CDR3 extends over 15 amino acids. This chain's CDR3 is CASSMKRGSNTEAFF. In DNA, the CDR3 is TGTGCCAGTAGTATGAAGAGGGGGTCCAACACTGAAGCTTTCTTT.

A note on this clone: Its ends do not fully match the called genes, so a read error is possible. The chain's CDR3 is CASSPPTGYGYTF. The CDR3 DNA is TGTGCCAGCAGTCCCCCGACAGGATATGGCTACACCTTT. The chain carries TRBV27 and TRBJ1-2; tentative D call: TRBD1 (6 bases). The CDR3 has 13 residues. The germline CDR1 and CDR2 sequences are MNHEY and SMNVEV (reference sequence).

This clone was recorded only once. The rearrangement links TRBV24-1 to TRBJ2-5, with TRBD1 matching 9 bases. The ends lost 3 bases at V and 1 base at J; junction bases unmatched: 5. Germline loops: CDR1 KGHDR, CDR2 SFDVKD. The CDR3 contains 16 residues. CDR3 DNA: TGTGCCACCAGTGATCCGGGACAGGGAACCCAAGAGACCCAGTACTTC. Translating it yields CATSDPGQGTQETQYF.

This sequence joins TRBV5-6 and TRBJ1-2, with 8 bases aligning to TRBD1. Germline-derived CDR1 and CDR2 are SGHDT and YYEEEE. The CDR3 contains 17 residues. V was pared by 4 bases and J by 5 bases, with 16 bases of the junction left unmatched. The CDR3 protein is CASSLRGVRTGTYGYTF. DNA of the CDR3: TGTGCCAGCAGCCTTCGGGGGGTGCGGACAGGGACGTATGGCTACACCTTC.

J is TRBJ2-5 and V is TRBV4-2, with D unresolved. V was pared by 2 bases and J by 7 bases, with 17 bases between. Germline V gene lookup returns CDR1 LGHNA and CDR2 YNFKEQ. The CDR3 is made up of 15 amino acids. The CDR3 nucleotides are TGTGCCAGCAGCCAACAACAAGGCCTAAGTGTGACCCAGTACTTC. This encodes CASSQQQGLSVTQYF.

This sequence joins TRBV24-1 and TRBJ1-2; the D is unclear. The CDR3 spans 14 residues. Germline V CDR1 and CDR2: KGHDR, SFDVKD. The V gene lost 3 bases and the J gene lost 4 bases, with 11 bases spanning the gap. The CDR3: CATSDRGLSYGYTF. DNA for the CDR3: TGTGCCACCAGTGATCGAGGGCTGAGCTATGGCTACACCTTC.

This sequence joins TRBV5-1 and TRBJ2-2; D is undetermined. Germline V gene lookup returns CDR1 SGHRS and CDR2 YFSETQ. The CDR3 has 15 amino acids. With 0 bases removed from V and 5 bases from J, the gap between germline ends came to 11 bases. The CDR3 DNA reads as TGCGCCAGCAGCTTGGTCGGAGTCCGGACCGGGGAGCTGTTTTTT. Translated: CASSLVGVRTGELFF. Supplemented by reference TRBV5-1 and TRBJ2-2, the full variable domain reads KAGVTQTPRYLIKTRGQQVTLSCSPISGHRSVSWYQQTPGQGLQFLFEYFSETQRNKGNFPGRFSGRQFSNSRSEMNVSTLELGDSALYLCASSLVGVRTGELFFGEGSRLTVL.